One sample yielded the 11 T cell receptor beta chains listed below, sequenced in a study of T cell repertoires in cytomegalovirus infection. MiXCR was run by TCRdb on the reads, yielding one entry per CDR3 protein. The table shows 400,000 or so distinct CDR3 sequences, with around 32% occurring only once. Sequenced: PBMCs. The origin of the receptors is a human donor in good health (CMV status not recorded). Some clones in this sample may be carry-over from other donors' samples.

This clonotype was picked up a small number of times. The rearrangement uses TRBV11-3 and TRBJ2-1; unclear D gene. Trimming removed 2 bases at V and 13 bases at J, with 15 bases between. Per germline, CDR1 SGHNT and CDR2 YENEEA. The CDR3 covers 13 residues. CDR3: CASSLTGLLGQFF. The DNA of the CDR3 is TGTGCCAGCAGCTTAACGGGTTTGCTAGGACAGTTCTTC.

This clonotype was counted many times. The chain uses TRBV7-2 and TRBJ1-6; no clear D gene. Between the trimmed V and J ends, which lost 5 bases and 3 bases, there was a span of 11 bases. The CDR3 consists of 15 residues. Germline V CDR1 and CDR2: SGHTA, FQGNSA. Here the CDR3 reads CASSPRIIYNSPLHF. As DNA, the CDR3 is TGTGCCAGCAGCCCTCGTATCATCTATAATTCACCCCTCCACTTT.

This clonotype was recorded many times. This chain connects TRBV6-1 to TRBJ1-1; maybe TRBD1 (5 bases). V was clipped by 1 base and J by 4 bases, with 13 bases between them. Germline V gives CDR1 MNHNS, CDR2 SASEGT. The CDR3 runs 15 residues. The CDR3 region is CASSEEEIRATEAFF. CDR3 in DNA: TGTGCCAGCAGTGAAGAAGAAATCAGGGCCACTGAAGCTTTCTTT.

This clonotype occurred a few times. V gene TRBV12-5 combines with J gene TRBJ2-3, with TRBD1 matching 7 bases. The CDR3 covers 16 residues. Germline loops: CDR1 LGHNT, CDR2 FRNRAP. The V gene end was trimmed by 1 base and the J gene end by 2 bases; junction bases not matched to a gene: 6. The CDR3 protein is CASGLGTGLNTDTQYF. CDR3 in DNA: TGTGCTAGTGGTTTGGGGACAGGCCTTAACACAGATACGCAGTATTTT.

The chain recombines TRBV10-3 with TRBJ1-4, with unresolved D. This CDR3 comprises 14 residues. Between the trimmed V and J ends, which lost 10 bases and 0 bases, there was a span of 12 bases. Germline V lookup: CDR1 ENHRY, CDR2 SYGVKD. The CDR3 loop reads CATRAEATNEKLFF. DNA for the CDR3: TGTGCCACGAGAGCGGAAGCAACTAATGAAAAACTGTTTTTT.

This clonotype was seen ten or more times. This chain uses TRBV7-2 with TRBJ2-1, with 9 bases matching TRBD1. Germline V gene data show CDR1 as SGHTA and CDR2 as FQGNSA. V lost 1 base and J lost 9; bases outside the gene matches: 10. The CDR3 totals 16 residues. Here the CDR3 DNA reads TGTGCCAGCAGCTTAGTATTCGACAGGGGGTTGAGTGAGCAGTTCTTC. This encodes CASSLVFDRGLSEQFF.

This CDR3 reads CASSLAGAKETQYF. CDR3 sequence (DNA): TGTGCCAGCAGCTTAGCTGGGGCCAAAGAGACCCAGTACTTC. The chain combines TRBV7-6 with TRBJ2-5; TRBD1 might be the D (5 bases). V was clipped by 0 bases and J by 3 bases, with 8 bases between them. The CDR3 sequence is 14 residues long. In germline, CDR1 is SGHVS, CDR2 FNYEAQ.

The chain uses TRBV4-1 and TRBJ1-2; D is perhaps TRBD1 (5 bases). The CDR3 spans 13 residues. Trimming took 2 bases from V and 4 from J, leaving 8 bases between them. Germline CDR1 and CDR2: MGHRA and YSYEKL. CDR3 sequence reads: CASSQHDSYGYTF. Here the CDR3 DNA reads TGCGCCAGCAGCCAACACGACAGCTATGGCTACACCTTC.

Worth noting for this clonotype: Relative to the germline gene, one junction end is altered; a read error may explain this. The CDR3 DNA follows: TGTGCCAGCAGCTTGACTAGTTCAGATACGCAGTGTTTT. Translating it yields CASSLTSSDTQCF. The genes are TRBV7-6 and TRBJ2-3; D is possibly TRBD2 (6 bases). This CDR3 region has 13 residues. Germline V gene sequence: CDR1 SGHVS, CDR2 FNYEAQ. The full variable domain, in which reference TRBV7-6 and TRBJ2-3 provide the parts outside the CDR3, is GAGVSQSPRYKVTKRGQDVALRCDPISGHVSLYWYRQALGQGPEFLTYFNYEAQQDKSGLPNDRFSAERPEGSISTLTIQRTEQRDSAMYRCASSLTSSDTQCFGPGTRLTVL.

The table lists this clonotype with a few counts. V usage is TRBV28 and J usage is TRBJ2-2; 11 nucleotides match TRBD2. The J segment lost 5 bases and the V segment lost 2 bases, leaving 13 bases of the junction unmatched. CDR3 length: 19 amino acids. Germline V gives CDR1 MDHEN, CDR2 SYDVKM. This CDR3 reads CASSLRLAGGRLLTGELFF. Here the CDR3 DNA reads TGTGCCAGCAGTTTAAGATTAGCGGGGGGGCGTCTGTTGACCGGGGAGCTGTTTTTT.

This clonotype was detected a few times. This chain joins TRBV12-3 or TRBV12-4 and TRBJ1-1; the match to TRBD1 covers 8 bases. The CDR3 totals 15 residues. J lost 8 bases, V lost 6 bases, and 14 bases had no gene match. This CDR3 reads CASSKGQGLIAEAFF. The CDR3 nucleotides read TGTGCCAGCAGCAAAGGACAGGGTCTTATAGCCGAAGCTTTCTTT.